This TCR beta chain was found in a study of blood T cell repertoires in COVID-19. As for the study in general: Material from acute and convalescent COVID-19 was sourced from the United States, Italy and Spain. PBMCs, B-cell-depleted T cells, or T cells provided the cDNA or gDNA that made up the material.

Germline V lookup: CDR1 MDHEN, CDR2 SYDVKM. The ends were cut back, 9 bases at V and 8 bases at J, with 16 bases in the middle. The CDR3 consists of 12 residues. Libraries were prepared by immunoSEQ multiplex PCR; TCRdb keeps only in-frame clonotypes and omits some of them. Seen here are about 190,000 clones, 88% observed once, and the top ten hold roughly 4.2%. Sequencing was carried out using peripheral blood. The TCR originated in a woman in her 30s with acute or convalescent COVID-19. The gene calls are TRBV28 and TRBJ1-2, with D unclear. The CDR3 region is CASRGPTVGYTF. Here the CDR3 DNA reads TGTGCCAGTCGGGGTCCCACAGTCGGCTACACCTTC.